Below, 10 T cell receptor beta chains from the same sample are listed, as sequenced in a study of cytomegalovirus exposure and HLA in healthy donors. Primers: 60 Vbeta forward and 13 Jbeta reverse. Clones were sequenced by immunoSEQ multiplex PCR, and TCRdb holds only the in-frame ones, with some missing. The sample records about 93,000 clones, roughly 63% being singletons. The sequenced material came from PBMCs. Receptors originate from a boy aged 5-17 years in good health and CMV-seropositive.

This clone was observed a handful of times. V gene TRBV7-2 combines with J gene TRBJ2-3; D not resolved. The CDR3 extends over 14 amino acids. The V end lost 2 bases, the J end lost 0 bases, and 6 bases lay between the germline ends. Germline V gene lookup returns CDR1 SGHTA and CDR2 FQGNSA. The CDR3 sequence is CASSLIVSTDTQYF. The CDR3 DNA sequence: TGTGCCAGCAGCTTAATCGTTAGCACAGATACGCAGTATTTT.

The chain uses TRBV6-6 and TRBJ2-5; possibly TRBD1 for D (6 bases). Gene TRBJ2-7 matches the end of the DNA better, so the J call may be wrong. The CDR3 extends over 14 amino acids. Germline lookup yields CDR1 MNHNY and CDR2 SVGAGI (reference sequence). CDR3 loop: CASSPRTARYEQYF. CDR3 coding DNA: TGTGCCAGCAGCCCCCGGACAGCTAGATACGAGCAGTACTTC.

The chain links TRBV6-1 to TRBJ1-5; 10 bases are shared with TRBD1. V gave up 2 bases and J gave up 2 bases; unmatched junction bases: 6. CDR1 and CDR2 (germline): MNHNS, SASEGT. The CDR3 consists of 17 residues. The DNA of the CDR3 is TGTGCCAGCAGTGAAAGGGGACAGGGGTCGGGCAATCAGCCCCAGCATTTT. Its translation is CASSERGQGSGNQPQHF.

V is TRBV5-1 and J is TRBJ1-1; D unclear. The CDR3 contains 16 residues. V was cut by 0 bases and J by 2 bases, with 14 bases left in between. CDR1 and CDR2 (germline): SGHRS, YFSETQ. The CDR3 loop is CASSLGGFPTNTEAFF. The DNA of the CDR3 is TGCGCCAGCAGCTTGGGAGGGTTCCCCACTAACACTGAAGCTTTCTTT.

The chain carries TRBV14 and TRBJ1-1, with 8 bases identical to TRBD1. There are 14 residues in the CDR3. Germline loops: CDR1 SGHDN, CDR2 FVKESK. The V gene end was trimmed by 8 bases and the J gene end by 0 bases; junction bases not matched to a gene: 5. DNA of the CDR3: TGTGCCAGCGCCACAGGGGGAATGAACACTGAAGCTTTCTTT. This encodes CASATGGMNTEAFF.

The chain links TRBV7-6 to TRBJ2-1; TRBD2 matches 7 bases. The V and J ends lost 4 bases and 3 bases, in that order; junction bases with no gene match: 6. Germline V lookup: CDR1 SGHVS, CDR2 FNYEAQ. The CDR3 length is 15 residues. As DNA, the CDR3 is TGTGCCAGCAGCTCCGGGAGGTCGAACTACAATGAGCAGTTCTTC. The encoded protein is CASSSGRSNYNEQFF.

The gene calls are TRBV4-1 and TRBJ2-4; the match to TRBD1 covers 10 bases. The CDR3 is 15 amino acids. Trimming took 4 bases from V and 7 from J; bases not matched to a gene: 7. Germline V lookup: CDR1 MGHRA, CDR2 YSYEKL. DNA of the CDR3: TGCGCCAGCAGCCCAAGACAGGGGGCTTGGAACATTCAGTACTTC. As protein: CASSPRQGAWNIQYF.

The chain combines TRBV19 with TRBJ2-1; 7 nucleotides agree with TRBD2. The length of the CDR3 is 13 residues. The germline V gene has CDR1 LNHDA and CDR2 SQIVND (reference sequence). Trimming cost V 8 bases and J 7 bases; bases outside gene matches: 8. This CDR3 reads CASSSGALNEQFF. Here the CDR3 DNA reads TGTGCCAGTTCGAGCGGGGCCCTTAATGAGCAGTTCTTC.

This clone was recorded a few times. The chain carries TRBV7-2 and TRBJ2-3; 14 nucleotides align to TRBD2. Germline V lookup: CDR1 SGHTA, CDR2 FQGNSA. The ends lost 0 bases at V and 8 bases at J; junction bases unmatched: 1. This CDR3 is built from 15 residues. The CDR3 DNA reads TGTGCCAGCAGCTTAGCGACTAGCGGGGGGGTTACGCAGTATTTT. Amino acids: CASSLATSGGVTQYF. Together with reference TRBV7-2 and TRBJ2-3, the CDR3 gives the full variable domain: GAGVSQSPSNKVTEKGKDVELRCDPISGHTALYWYRQSLGQGLEFLIYFQGNSAPDKSGLPSDRFSAERTGGSVSTLTIQRTQQEDSAVYLCASSLATSGGVTQYFGPGTRLTVL.

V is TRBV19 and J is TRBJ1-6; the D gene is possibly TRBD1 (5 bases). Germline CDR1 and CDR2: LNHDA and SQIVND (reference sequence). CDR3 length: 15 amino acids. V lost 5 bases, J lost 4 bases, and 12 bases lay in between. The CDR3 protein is CASSDDSSYNSPLHF. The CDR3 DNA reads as TGTGCCAGTAGTGATGACAGCTCTTATAATTCACCCCTCCACTTT.